This entry features one TCR beta chain sequence. The data originate from a study of blood T cell repertoires in COVID-19. Generated by immunoSEQ multiplex PCR, the TCRdb table keeps only in-frame clones and is missing some. The sample lists roughly 240,000 clones; more than 85% were seen once. Trimming cost V 0 bases and J 4 bases, with 15 bases left between them. The V gene's germline CDR1 is LGHDT and CDR2 YNNKEL (reference sequence). The CDR3 contains 17 residues. The material sequenced was peripheral blood. The sequence was collected from a man between 18 and 35 years old with active or convalescent COVID-19. The V gene is TRBV3-1 (or the pseudogene TRBV3-2), the J gene TRBJ2-2, with D possibly being TRBD2 (5 bases). The CDR3 spells CASSQEGTAASTGELFF. The CDR3, as DNA: TGTGCCAGCAGCCAAGAAGGTACAGCGGCGTCCACCGGGGAGCTGTTTTTT.